These 16 T cell receptor beta chains were all obtained from the same sample, sequenced in a study of shared clonotypes between healthy human individuals. Produced via immunoSEQ multiplex PCR; TCRdb's table is partial and in-frame only. The top ten hold around 0.4% of the sample, which has 2 million to 3 million clones, 93% seen once. Sample: naive CD4+ T cells from PBMCs. The sample's subset: CD45RA+ positively selected. The source is a man between 18 and 29 years old in good health. Some clones in this sample may be carry-over from other donors' samples.

The chain combines TRBV7-2 with TRBJ2-7; D remains ambiguous. The V gene lost 5 bases and the J gene lost 3 bases, with 29 bases spanning the gap. The CDR3 runs 19 residues. The germline CDR1 and CDR2 sequences are SGHTA and FQGNSA. CDR3 in amino acids: CASSPPGGQPENSYYEQYF. As DNA, the CDR3 is TGTGCCAGCAGCCCCCCCGGTGGGCAGCCCGAGAACTCCTACTACGAGCAGTACTTC.

The CDR3 DNA reads TGTGCCAGCAGTGAAAGGGGTCAGGGGCTCTACGAGCAGTACTTC. Amino acids: CASSERGQGLYEQYF. The V call is TRBV6-1, the J call TRBJ2-7, with D perhaps TRBD1 (6 bases). V was shortened by 2 bases and J by 3 bases, with 14 bases between the two germline ends. Germline V gene data show CDR1 as MNHNS and CDR2 as SASEGT. CDR3 length equals 15 residues.

The CDR3 region has the DNA TGTGCCAGCAGCGCGGCCCCAATGAACACTGAAGCTTTCTTT. Protein sequence: CASSAAPMNTEAFF. The gene calls are TRBV9 and TRBJ1-1; D remains ambiguous. Trimming shortened V by 3 bases and J by 0 bases, and 9 bases separated the two germline ends. This CDR3 region has 14 residues. Germline-derived CDR1 and CDR2 are SGDLS and YYNGEE.

The chain joins TRBV5-4 to TRBJ2-4; no clear D gene. V was shortened by 1 base and J by 7 bases, with 9 bases between the two germline ends. Germline lookup yields CDR1 SGHNT and CDR2 YYREEE (reference sequence). The CDR3 spans 13 residues. The CDR3 DNA follows: TGTGCCAGCAGCTTGAGTCAGGCGAACATTCAGTACTTC. Protein: CASSLSQANIQYF. Supplemented by reference TRBV5-4 and TRBJ2-4, the full variable domain reads ETGVTQSPTHLIKTRGQQVTLRCSSQSGHNTVSWYQQALGQGPQFIFQYYREEENGRGNFPPRFSGLQFPNYSSELNVNALELDDSALYLCASSLSQANIQYFGAGTRLSVL.

This sequence joins TRBV28 and TRBJ2-4, with D hard to call. Trimming shortened V by 2 bases and J by 1 base, and 9 bases separated the two germline ends. This CDR3 has 15 amino acids. Germline V gene lookup returns CDR1 MDHEN and CDR2 SYDVKM. CDR3 coding DNA: TGTGCCAGCAGTTTAGGTAGTACGGCCAAAAACATTCAGTACTTC. Translated, it gives CASSLGSTAKNIQYF.

This clone was counted between two and nine times. The V call is TRBV30, the J call TRBJ2-1; D is undetermined. The length of the CDR3 is 13 residues. Between the trimmed V and J ends, which lost 0 bases and 8 bases, there was a span of 11 bases. CDR1 is GTSNPN and CDR2 is SVGIG in the germline V gene (reference sequence). The CDR3 DNA is TGTGCCTGGAGTGTACTCTTTAGACATGAGCAGTTCTTC. This gives the protein CAWSVLFRHEQFF.

This chain joins TRBV7-2 and TRBJ1-3; unclear D gene. Germline V gene lookup returns CDR1 SGHTA and CDR2 FQGNSA. The CDR3 has 15 residues. Trimming shortened V by 8 bases and J by 4 bases, and 18 bases separated the two germline ends. This chain's CDR3 is CASHKTPSGGNTIYF. The CDR3 nucleotides read TGTGCCAGCCATAAGACTCCCTCGGGGGGAAACACCATATATTTT.

Turning to this clone: The same CDR3 is also encoded by other DNA sequences in this sample. CDR3 region: CASSSGQGLYGYTF. Here the CDR3 DNA reads TGTGCCAGCAGCAGCGGACAGGGCCTATACGGCTACACCTTC. The V gene is TRBV28, the J gene TRBJ1-2; 8 bases map to TRBD1. V lost 6 bases and J lost 8; bases outside the gene matches: 11. Germline assignment: CDR1 MDHEN and CDR2 SYDVKM. The CDR3 runs 14 residues.

The chain employs TRBV7-2 and TRBJ2-7; TRBD2 aligns across 7 bases. The CDR3 runs 14 residues. Looked up from germline, CDR1 is SGHTA and CDR2 is FQGNSA. Unmatched junction bases numbered 6, after V lost 5 bases and J lost 2 bases. CDR3 sequence reads: CASSLRRETYEQYF. The CDR3 DNA reads as TGTGCCAGCAGCCTCAGGCGGGAGACCTACGAGCAGTACTTC.

V is TRBV25-1 and J is TRBJ1-1, with a tentative D call TRBD1 (5 bases). The CDR3 length is 13 residues. V lost 5 bases and J 11 bases, leaving 18 bases between the germline ends. Germline CDR1 reads MGHDK; CDR2 reads SYGVNS. CDR3 DNA sequence: TGTGCCAGCAGTTTTGCGGACATCCGGACTGCTTTCTTT. Protein sequence: CASSFADIRTAFF.

The gene calls are TRBV5-5 and TRBJ1-1; D ambiguous. The germline V gene encodes CDR1 SGHKS and CDR2 YYEKEE (reference sequence). CDR3 length equals 11 residues. V dropped 0 bases and J dropped 4 bases, with 1 base sitting between them. CDR3 region: CASSLATEAFF. For the CDR3, the DNA is TGTGCCAGCAGCTTGGCCACTGAAGCTTTCTTT.

Worth noting for this clone: Other DNA variants within this sample encode the same CDR3. The rearrangement uses TRBV5-1 and TRBJ2-1, with TRBD2 matching 11 bases. V dropped 4 bases and J dropped 3; count of bases not matched to a gene: 3. Per the germline V gene, CDR1 is SGHRS and CDR2 is YFSETQ. This CDR3 has 15 residues. The CDR3 loop is CASSPLAGGYNEQFF. The CDR3, as DNA: TGCGCCAGCAGCCCCCTAGCGGGAGGCTACAATGAGCAGTTCTTC.

The chain employs TRBV6-5 and TRBJ2-3, with D unclear. Trimming shortened V by 5 bases and J by 2 bases, and 2 bases separated the two germline ends. This CDR3 region has 11 residues. CDR1 is MNHEY and CDR2 is SVGAGI in the germline V gene. The CDR3, as DNA: TGTGCCAGCAGTAACACAGATACGCAGTATTTT. Translating gives CASSNTDTQYF.

V is TRBV5-4 and J is TRBJ2-2, with D unresolved. Trimming took 5 bases from V and 1 from J, leaving 6 bases between them. This CDR3 is 13 amino acids long. The V gene's germline CDR1 is SGHNT and CDR2 YYREEE (reference sequence). CDR3 residues: CASRQQNTGELFF. Here the CDR3 DNA reads TGTGCCAGCAGACAGCAGAACACCGGGGAGCTGTTTTTT.

On this clone itself: Other DNA sequences from this sample encode an identical CDR3 as well. The chain links TRBV7-2 to TRBJ2-1; D call uncertain. The ends were cut back, 5 bases at V and 0 bases at J, with 8 bases in the middle. Germline-derived CDR1 and CDR2 are SGHTA and FQGNSA. This CDR3 has 14 amino acids. This CDR3 is CASSPSSSYNEQFF. As DNA, the CDR3 is TGTGCCAGCAGCCCTAGTAGCTCCTACAATGAGCAGTTCTTC.

V and J are TRBV5-1 and TRBJ2-2, with 7 bases lining up with TRBD2. Trimming cost V 4 bases and J 6 bases; bases outside gene matches: 9. Germline loops: CDR1 SGHRS, CDR2 YFSETQ. The CDR3 covers 15 residues. The CDR3 coding sequence is TGCGCCAGCAGCCCTGCAACCGGGGGGTCCGGGGAGCTGTTTTTT. Translated, it gives CASSPATGGSGELFF.